In this sample, the clone carrying this TCR beta chain turned up a few times. V lost 2 bases to trimming and J lost 4 bases, with 14 bases between them. Looked up from germline, CDR1 is SGHAT and CDR2 is FQNNGV. The CDR3 covers 15 residues. All of the isolated RNA was reverse transcribed, so expressed TCRB transcripts were sequenced. Libraries were prepared by immunoSEQ multiplex PCR; TCRdb keeps only in-frame clonotypes and omits some of them. This repertoire shows around 250,000 clones, less than 15% found once; its top ten account for about 0.03%. This entry is derived from a study of beta chain features in type 1 diabetes. Background on the study: Examination covered approximately 100 million sorted cells spanning all samples.

The rearrangement joins TRBV11-2 to TRBJ1-1; possible D gene TRBD1, 6 bases. This sequence originates from a woman aged 40 to 50 in good health. Material for sequencing was naive CD4+ T cells from blood. The CDR3 loop reads CASSLSPGASTEAFF. The CDR3 DNA reads TGTGCCAGCAGCTTATCTCCAGGGGCTTCCACTGAAGCTTTCTTT.